The subject of this entry is one T cell receptor (beta chain). This clone's antigen is unknown. It has no much larger one-base neighbor in the sample; base qualities were not kept. The data were taken from a study of blood T cell repertoires in COVID-19 (TCRdb year 2020). About the study as a whole: Collaborator samples came from the United States, Italy and Spain and covered acute and convalescent phases of COVID-19. Subjects who had been exposed to COVID-19, were actively infected with it, or had recovered from it provided the deeply sampled blood TCRbeta repertoires that made up the dataset. Samples came from the ongoing ImmuneRACE study (first 160 participants) plus 1,254 subjects from 6 global collaborators. The repertoires were released in a freely available public database meant as a resource for research on the immune response to SARS-CoV-2. Nearly every sample came with metadata listing a de-identified subject ID, COVID-19 status, age in years and sex. The prospective study material was composed of cDNA or gDNA derived from T cells, B-cell-depleted T cells, or PBMCs. HLA class I and class II types, where available, came from metadata supplied by the sample provider rather than from assay-based typing. Paper-wide results and their limitations: Clinical and demographic metadata were provided uncurated, with the amount varying by source and participant.

TCRbeta CDR3 regions were amplified from genomic DNA by means of the immunoSEQ Assay, a bias-controlled multiplex PCR. Concerning the study's data processing: Nucleated cell counts per sample were estimated from amplification of reference gene primers within the assay. Sequence reads were collapsed and filtered to measure the absolute abundance of every unique TCRbeta CDR3 rearrangement. Productive Simpson clonality was computed per sample as the square root of Simpson's diversity index over productive rearrangements. The immuneACCESS repertoire file appears here via TCRdb, limited to in-frame rearrangements. These files lack a portion of the clones; in checked studies, under half of the deficit traces to unresolved V genes, and the cause of the others is not known. Clone size and the V and J calls come from that table; the DNA yielded D and trimming. The sample records 40,000 to 50,000 clones, around 81% of which are singletons. The ten largest make up 30% to 45% of the sample.

The collaborating institutions used their own protocols to collect whole blood in K2EDTA tubes. Collaborator samples were shipped for TCRbeta analysis as frozen whole blood, isolated PBMCs, or DNA extracted from either sample type. CDR1 LGHDT and CDR2 YNNKEL are derived from the germline V gene (reference sequence). The junction carries 22 bases between V and J, which are trimmed by 0 bases and 13 bases respectively. Reading from cysteine to phenylalanine, the CDR3 counts 15 amino acids. The CDR3 DNA has 45 bases and is translated from base 1. Sequencing used peripheral blood. The clonotype comes from a middle-aged man with active or convalescent COVID-19. The chain joins TRBV3-1 (or the pseudogene TRBV3-2) to TRBJ2-7; tentative D gene TRBD1, with 6 bases matching. The DNA sequence reads TGTGCCAGCAGCCAAGACTGGGACACGGCCGGGCATGCTTACTTC. This encodes CASSQDWDTAGHAYF.